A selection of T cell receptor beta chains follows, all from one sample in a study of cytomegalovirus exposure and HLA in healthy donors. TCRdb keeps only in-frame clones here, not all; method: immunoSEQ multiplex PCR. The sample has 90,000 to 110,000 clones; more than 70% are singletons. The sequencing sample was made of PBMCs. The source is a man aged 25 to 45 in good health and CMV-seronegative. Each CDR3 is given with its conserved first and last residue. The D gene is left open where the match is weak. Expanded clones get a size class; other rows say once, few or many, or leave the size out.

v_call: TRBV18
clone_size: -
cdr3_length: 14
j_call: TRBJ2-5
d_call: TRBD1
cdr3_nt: TGTGCCAGCTCCGAACAGGGGGTCGCCGAGACCCAGTACTTC
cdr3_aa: CASSEQGVAETQYF

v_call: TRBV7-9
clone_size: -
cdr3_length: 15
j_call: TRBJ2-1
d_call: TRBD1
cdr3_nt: TGTGCCAGCAGCTTCGGGACAGGGGATAGCAATGAGCAGTTCTTC
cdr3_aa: CASSFGTGDSNEQFF

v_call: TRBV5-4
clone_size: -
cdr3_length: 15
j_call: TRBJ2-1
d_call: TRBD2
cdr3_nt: TGTGCCAGCAGCCCGGGACTAGCGGGTTACAATGAGCAGTTCTTC
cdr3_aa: CASSPGLAGYNEQFF

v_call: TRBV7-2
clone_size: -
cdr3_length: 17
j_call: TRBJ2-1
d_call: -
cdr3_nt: TGTGCCAGCAGCTTACAGGCGGGTTTGAGGGGAGGTAATGAGCAGTTCTTC
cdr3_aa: CASSLQAGLRGGNEQFF

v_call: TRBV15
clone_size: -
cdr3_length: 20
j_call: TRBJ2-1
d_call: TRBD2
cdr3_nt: TGTGCCACCAGCAGAGATGGGACTAGCGGGGGGGCGGGCCCCTACAATGAGCAGTTCTTC
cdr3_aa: CATSRDGTSGGAGPYNEQFF

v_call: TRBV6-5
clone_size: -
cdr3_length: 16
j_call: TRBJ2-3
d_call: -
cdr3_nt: TGTGCCAGCAGTTTACCCCTGGACTCGAGGGCAGATACGCAGTATTTT
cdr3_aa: CASSLPLDSRADTQYF

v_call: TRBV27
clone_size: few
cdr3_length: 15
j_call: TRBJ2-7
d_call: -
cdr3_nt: TGTGCCAGCAGTTTATCTTGGCTCCCACGGGTTGAGCAGTACTTC
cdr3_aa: CASSLSWLPRVEQYF

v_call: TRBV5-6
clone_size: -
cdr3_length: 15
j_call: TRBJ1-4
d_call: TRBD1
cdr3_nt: TGTGCCAGCAGCTTGGGGGGGACAGCTAATGAAAAACTGTTTTTT
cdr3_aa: CASSLGGTANEKLFF

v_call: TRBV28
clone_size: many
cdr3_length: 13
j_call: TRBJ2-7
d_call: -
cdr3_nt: TGTGCCAGCAGTTTACCGGAGACGGACGAGCAGTACTTC
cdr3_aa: CASSLPETDEQYF

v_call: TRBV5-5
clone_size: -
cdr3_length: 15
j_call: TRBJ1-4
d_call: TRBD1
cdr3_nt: TGTGCCAGCAGCTTAGGGACAGGGCCTAATGAAAAACTGTTTTTT
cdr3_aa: CASSLGTGPNEKLFF

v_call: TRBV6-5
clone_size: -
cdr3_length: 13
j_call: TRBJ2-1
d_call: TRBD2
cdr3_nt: TGTGCCAGCAGTGAGCGGGAGTCCAATGAGCAGTTCTTC
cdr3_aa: CASSERESNEQFF

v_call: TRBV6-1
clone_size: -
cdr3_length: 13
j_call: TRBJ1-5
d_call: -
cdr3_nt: TGTGCCAGCAGTTATGAGGGGGATCAGCCCCAGCATTTT
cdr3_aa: CASSYEGDQPQHF

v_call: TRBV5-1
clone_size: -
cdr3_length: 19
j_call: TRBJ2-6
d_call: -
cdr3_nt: TGCGCCAGCAGCTTGGCCATGAGCGGGTCCTCCTCTGGGGCCAACGTCCTGACTTTC
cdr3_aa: CASSLAMSGSSSGANVLTF

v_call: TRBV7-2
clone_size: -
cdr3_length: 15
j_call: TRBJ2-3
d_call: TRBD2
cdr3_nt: TGTGCCAGCAGTCGTCGCGGGACTAGTAAAGATACGCAGTATTTT
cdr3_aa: CASSRRGTSKDTQYF

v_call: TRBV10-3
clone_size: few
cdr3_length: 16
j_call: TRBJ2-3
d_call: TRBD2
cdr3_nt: TGTGCCACCGGTCTGGGACTAGCGGGACGCACAGATACGCAGTATTTT
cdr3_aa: CATGLGLAGRTDTQYF

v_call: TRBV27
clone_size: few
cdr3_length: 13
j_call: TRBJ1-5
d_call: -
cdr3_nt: TGTGCCAGCAGCCCCGACAGGAATCAGCCCCAGCATTTT
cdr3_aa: CASSPDRNQPQHF

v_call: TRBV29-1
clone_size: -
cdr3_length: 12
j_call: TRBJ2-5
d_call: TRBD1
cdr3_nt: TGCAGCGTTGGGACAGGGATGGAGACCCAGTACTTC
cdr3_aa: CSVGTGMETQYF

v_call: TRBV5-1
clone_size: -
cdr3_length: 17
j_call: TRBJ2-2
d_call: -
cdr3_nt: TGCGCCAGCAGCCCGTCCGGGACAAATGGGAACACCGGGGAGCTGTTTTTT
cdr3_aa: CASSPSGTNGNTGELFF

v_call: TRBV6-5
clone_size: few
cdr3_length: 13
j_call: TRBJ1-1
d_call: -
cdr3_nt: TGTGCCAGCCGAGGGCAGGCGAACACTGAAGCTTTCTTT
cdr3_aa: CASRGQANTEAFF

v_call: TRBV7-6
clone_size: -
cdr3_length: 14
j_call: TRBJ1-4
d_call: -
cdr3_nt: TGTGCCAGCAGCTTAAGCCGGTCAGGCGAAAAACTGTTTTTT
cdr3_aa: CASSLSRSGEKLFF

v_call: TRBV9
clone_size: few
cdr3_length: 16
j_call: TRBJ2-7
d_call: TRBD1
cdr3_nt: TGTGCCAGCAGCGTAGGCTCGGGACAGGCTTCCTACGAGCAGTACTTC
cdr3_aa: CASSVGSGQASYEQYF

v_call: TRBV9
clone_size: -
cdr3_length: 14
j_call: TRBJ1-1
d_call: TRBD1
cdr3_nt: TGTGCCAGCAGCAGCCGGGACAGGGATACTGAAGCTTTCTTT
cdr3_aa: CASSSRDRDTEAFF

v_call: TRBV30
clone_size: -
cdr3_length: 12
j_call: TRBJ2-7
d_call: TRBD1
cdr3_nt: TGTGCCGGGGGACAGGGGCCCTACGAGCAGTACTTC
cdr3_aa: CAGGQGPYEQYF

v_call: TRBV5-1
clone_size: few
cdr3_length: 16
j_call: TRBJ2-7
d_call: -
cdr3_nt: TGCGCCAGCAGCTTACTTATGGGCAGTCTCTCCTACGAGCAGTACTTC
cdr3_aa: CASSLLMGSLSYEQYF

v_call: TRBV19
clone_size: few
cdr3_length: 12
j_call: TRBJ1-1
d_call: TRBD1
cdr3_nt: TGTGCCAGTAGGGGACAGGGGGTTGAAGCTTTCTTT
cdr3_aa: CASRGQGVEAFF

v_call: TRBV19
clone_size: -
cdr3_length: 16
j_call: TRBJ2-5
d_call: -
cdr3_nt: TGTGCCAGTAGTATCGGGCAGGGACTTAGGGAAGAGACCCAGTACTTC
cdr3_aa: CASSIGQGLREETQYF

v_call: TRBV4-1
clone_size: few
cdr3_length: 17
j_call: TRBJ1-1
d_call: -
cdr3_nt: TGCGCCAGCAGCCAAGATCGCCAGGGGCGTCAAATCACTGAAGCTTTCTTT
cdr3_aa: CASSQDRQGRQITEAFF

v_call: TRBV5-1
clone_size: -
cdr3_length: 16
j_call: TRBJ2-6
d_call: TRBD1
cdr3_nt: TGCGCCAGCAGTAGGGACAGGGGGCCTGGGGCCAACGTCCTGACTTTC
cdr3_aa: CASSRDRGPGANVLTF

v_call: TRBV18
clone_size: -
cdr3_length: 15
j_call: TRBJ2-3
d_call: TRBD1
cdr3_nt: TGTGCCAGCTCAGCGACAGGGGGTTTAACAGATACGCAGTATTTT
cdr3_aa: CASSATGGLTDTQYF

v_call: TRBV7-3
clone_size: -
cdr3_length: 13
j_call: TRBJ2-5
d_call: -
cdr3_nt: TGTGCCAGCAGCTTAAGAGTTCAAGAGACCCAGTACTTC
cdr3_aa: CASSLRVQETQYF

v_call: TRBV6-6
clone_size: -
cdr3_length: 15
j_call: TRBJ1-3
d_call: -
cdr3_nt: TGTGCCAGCAGTTTTCAGGGGAGTGGGGGAAACACCATATATTTT
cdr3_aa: CASSFQGSGGNTIYF

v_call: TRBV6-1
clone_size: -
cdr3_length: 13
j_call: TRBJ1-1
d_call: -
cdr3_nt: TGTGCCAGCAGTGTAATGGCTAACACTGAAGCTTTCTTT
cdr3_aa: CASSVMANTEAFF

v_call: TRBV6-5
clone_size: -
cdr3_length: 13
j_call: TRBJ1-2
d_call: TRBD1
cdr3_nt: TGTGCCAGCAGAGACAGGGGAAATGTTGGCTACACCTTC
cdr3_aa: CASRDRGNVGYTF

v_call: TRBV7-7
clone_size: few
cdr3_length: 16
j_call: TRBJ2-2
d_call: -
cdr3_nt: TGTGCCAGCAGCTTTGGTAGCGGCCTCGATCACGGGGAGCTGTTTTTT
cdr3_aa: CASSFGSGLDHGELFF

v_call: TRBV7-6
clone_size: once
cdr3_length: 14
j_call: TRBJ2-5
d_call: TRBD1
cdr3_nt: TGTGCCAGCAGCTGGACAGGGTTCCAAGAGACCCAGTACTTC
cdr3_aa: CASSWTGFQETQYF

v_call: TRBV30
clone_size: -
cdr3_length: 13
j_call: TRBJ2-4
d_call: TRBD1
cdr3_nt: TGTGCCTGGAGTTTGGGGGACAGAAACATTCAGTACTTC
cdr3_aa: CAWSLGDRNIQYF

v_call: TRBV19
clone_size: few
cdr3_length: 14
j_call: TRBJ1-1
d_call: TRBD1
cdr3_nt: TGTGCCAGTAGGATCGGAGGGGGCGAGACTGAAGCTTTCTTT
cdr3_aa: CASRIGGGETEAFF

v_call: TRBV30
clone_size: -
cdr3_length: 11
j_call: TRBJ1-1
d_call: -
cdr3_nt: TGTGCCTGGAGCCTTGACACTGAAGCTTTCTTT
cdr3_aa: CAWSLDTEAFF

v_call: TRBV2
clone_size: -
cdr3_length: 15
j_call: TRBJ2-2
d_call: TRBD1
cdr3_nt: TGTGCCAGCAGGGGACAGGGAGTAAGGACCGGGGAGCTGTTTTTT
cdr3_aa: CASRGQGVRTGELFF